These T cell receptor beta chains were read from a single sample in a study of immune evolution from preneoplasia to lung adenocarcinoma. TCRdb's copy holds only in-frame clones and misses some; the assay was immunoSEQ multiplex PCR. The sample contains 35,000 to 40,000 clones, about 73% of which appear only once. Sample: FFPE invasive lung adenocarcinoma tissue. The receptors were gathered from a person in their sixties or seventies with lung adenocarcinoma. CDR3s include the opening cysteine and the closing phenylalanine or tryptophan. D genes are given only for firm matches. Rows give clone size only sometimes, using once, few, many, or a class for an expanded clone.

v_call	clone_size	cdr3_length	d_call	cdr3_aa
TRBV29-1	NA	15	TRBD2	CSVEGGLAGADTQYF
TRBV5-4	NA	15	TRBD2	CASSLSGLTSDTQYF
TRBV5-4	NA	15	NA	CASSLESYPRRGYTF
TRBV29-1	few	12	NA	CSVVPPSGELFF
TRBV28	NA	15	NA	CASSLFGGGNQPQHF
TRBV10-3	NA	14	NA	CAISEEASPDTQYF
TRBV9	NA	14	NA	CASSPDQGNQPQHF
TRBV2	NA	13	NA	CASSSLTGDTQYF
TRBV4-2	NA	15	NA	CASSQADRGSYGYTF
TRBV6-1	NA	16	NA	CASSERIEGPRMGYTF
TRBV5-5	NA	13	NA	CASSRELQETQYF
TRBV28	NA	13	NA	CASSLLSGTEAFF
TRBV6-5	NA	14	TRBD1	CASRKGASVQPQHF
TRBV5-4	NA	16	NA	CASSPRGTSGANVLTF
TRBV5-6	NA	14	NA	CASSPTRNTGELFF
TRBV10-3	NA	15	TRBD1	CAISESGQGKETQYF
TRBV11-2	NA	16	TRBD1	CASSPRDRDNTGELFF
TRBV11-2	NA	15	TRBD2	CASSSLAGGPTEQYF
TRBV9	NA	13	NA	CASSVATSNEQYF
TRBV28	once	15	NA	CASSNWGDMNTEAFF
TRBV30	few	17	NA	CAWSGGQLGPLNYGYTF
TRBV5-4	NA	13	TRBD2	CASGLAGVETQYF
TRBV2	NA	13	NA	CASSNVESYEQYF
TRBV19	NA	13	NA	CASSITLYRPQHF
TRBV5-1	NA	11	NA	CASSLVREQFF
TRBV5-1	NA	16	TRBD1	CASSTLGQGSGEKLFF
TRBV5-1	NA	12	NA	CASSLPTDTQYF
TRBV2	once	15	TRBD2	CASTPGLAGGGEQFF
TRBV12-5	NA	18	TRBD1	CASGAAGTGGSGANVLTF
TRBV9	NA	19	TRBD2	CASSSSRTSENDNTDTQYF
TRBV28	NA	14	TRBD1	CASSSPTGEETQYF
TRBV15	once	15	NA	CATSRASEVTDTQYF
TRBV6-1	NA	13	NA	CASSEQPRPEAFF
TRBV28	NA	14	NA	CASSLGPDNQPQHF
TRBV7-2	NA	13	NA	CASSHRIGGELFF
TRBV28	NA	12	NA	CASSYRATEAFF
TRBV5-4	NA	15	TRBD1	CASSPFGQGGYGYTF
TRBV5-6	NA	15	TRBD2	CASSYLAGRSREQYF
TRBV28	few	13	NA	CALSPPTNNEQFF
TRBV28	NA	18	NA	CASSLRASRGIFYNEQFF
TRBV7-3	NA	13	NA	CASSSYRNTEAFF